The T cell receptor beta chain described here comes from a study of cytomegalovirus exposure and HLA in healthy donors. PCR employed 60 Vbeta and 13 Jbeta primers. Using immunoSEQ multiplex PCR, the repertoire was profiled, and TCRdb retains in-frame clones only, with some absent. Its listing shows 100,000 to 150,000 clones. CDR1 and CDR2 from the germline V gene are SGHNT and YYREEE (reference sequence). This CDR3 is built from 15 residues. Trimming took 0 bases from V and 0 from J, leaving 8 bases between them. Source material: PBMCs. The clonotype comes from a man in his thirties or forties in good health and CMV-seronegative. This rearrangement joins TRBV5-4 to TRBJ2-3; a possible D gene is TRBD2 (5 bases). The CDR3 sequence is CASSLGGLSTDTQYF. CDR3 DNA sequence: TGTGCCAGCAGCTTGGGCGGGCTCAGCACAGATACGCAGTATTTT.